This is a list of T cell receptor beta chains from one sample in a study of blood T cell repertoires in COVID-19. Sequencing used immunoSEQ multiplex PCR; TCRdb keeps in-frame clones, though not all of them. The data contain 250,000 to 350,000 clones, approximately 85% of them seen just once; the ten biggest clones take up approximately 0.94%. The specimen was peripheral blood. The receptors originated from a human donor with COVID-19, enrolled during active disease. The donor label of this sample is uncertain. CDR3s include the opening cysteine and the closing phenylalanine or tryptophan. D genes are given only for firm matches. Clone size is given for some rows only: seen once, a few or many times, or a class if the clone is expanded.

TRBD2	NA	TRBV7-9	TRBJ2-5	CASSWSWGGETQYF	TGTGCCAGCAGCTGGTCATGGGGGGGAGAGACCCAGTACTTC
NA	NA	TRBV11-2	TRBJ2-3	CASSHSFLGGTDTQYF	TGTGCCAGCAGCCACTCGTTCCTCGGGGGCACAGATACGCAGTATTTT
NA	few	TRBV6-5	TRBJ1-1	CASTNQGLGTEAFF	TGTGCCAGCACCAACCAGGGGCTCGGCACTGAAGCTTTCTTT
NA	NA	TRBV24-1	TRBJ1-5	CATSDRDKNQPQHF	TGTGCCACCAGTGACAGGGACAAAAATCAGCCCCAGCATTTT
NA	NA	TRBV7-3	TRBJ1-2	CASSPQGTTPNYGYTF	TGTGCCAGCAGCCCACAGGGAACTACCCCTAACTATGGCTACACCTTC
NA	few	TRBV9	TRBJ1-5	CASSVPSNQPQHF	TGTGCCAGCAGCGTTCCCTCGAATCAGCCCCAGCATTTT
NA	NA	TRBV7-2	TRBJ1-1	CASNPPAPGLRDTEAFF	TGTGCCAGCAACCCCCCAGCCCCGGGCCTGCGGGACACTGAAGCTTTCTTT
TRBD2	NA	TRBV7-9	TRBJ2-6	CASSLVRETRSGANVLTF	TGTGCCAGCAGCTTAGTGCGGGAGACACGGTCTGGGGCCAACGTCCTGACTTTC
NA	NA	TRBV19	TRBJ1-5	CASSVKGVGNQPQHF	TGTGCCAGTAGCGTCAAAGGGGTGGGCAATCAGCCCCAGCATTTT
NA	NA	TRBV24-1	TRBJ1-2	CATSDFGDPYGYTF	TGTGCCACCAGTGATTTCGGGGATCCCTATGGCTACACCTTC
TRBD1	NA	TRBV6-5	TRBJ2-7	CASSDRGSSYEQYF	TGTGCCAGCAGCGACAGGGGGAGCTCCTACGAGCAGTACTTC